This T cell receptor (beta chain) came from a study of blood T cell repertoires in COVID-19. Original handling: Reference gene primers were amplified, and this amplification served to estimate nucleated cell counts. Measured with immunoSEQ multiplex PCR; TCRdb has only the in-frame clones, and not every one. V and J calls plus clone size are reproduced from that table; the DNA served to infer D and trimming. The sample yields around 300,000 clones, approximately 80% seen once. The germline CDR1 and CDR2 sequences are SGHTA and FQGNSA. J was trimmed by 2 bases and V by 3 bases; bases with no gene match: 8. The CDR3 is 17 amino acids.

This sequence originates from a woman aged 50 to 65 with active or convalescent COVID-19. Sequenced sample: peripheral blood. The chain is built from TRBV7-2 and TRBJ2-2, with 8 bases aligning to TRBD1. The CDR3 here is CASSFPHDRGNTGELFF. CDR3 in DNA: TGTGCCAGCAGCTTTCCTCACGACAGGGGAAACACCGGGGAGCTGTTTTTT.